Listed here are 15 T cell receptor beta chains from one sample, sequenced in a study of blood T cell repertoires in COVID-19. Libraries were prepared by immunoSEQ multiplex PCR; TCRdb keeps only in-frame clonotypes and omits some of them. The sample lists about 250,000 clones, 80% to 90% seen once, with 3.5% to 5.5% in the top ten. The sequenced sample consisted of PBMCs or T cells enriched from blood (not recorded which). These receptors were collected from a woman in her 30s who had recovered from COVID-19.

V is TRBV11-2 and J is TRBJ2-7; no clear D. The CDR3 loop spans 14 amino acids. V was pared by 5 bases and J by 3 bases, with 14 bases between. Germline V CDR1 and CDR2: SGHAT, FQNNGV. Here the CDR3 DNA reads TGTGCCAGCAGCCCAGAGGCAGACGGCTACGAGCAGTACTTC. This encodes CASSPEADGYEQYF.

This chain joins TRBV4-2 and TRBJ1-1; D is uncertain. Germline V lookup: CDR1 LGHNA, CDR2 YNFKEQ. V lost 3 bases, J lost 4 bases, and 9 bases lay in between. CDR3 size: 13 residues. The CDR3 sequence is CASSHGEITEAFF. The CDR3 DNA reads TGTGCCAGCAGCCATGGGGAGATCACTGAAGCTTTCTTT.

CDR3 sequence (DNA): TGTGCAAGACAGGGCGGAAGGTATGGCTACACCTTC. As protein: CARQGGRYGYTF. The rearrangement joins TRBV7-3 to TRBJ1-2; 7 bases match TRBD1. The CDR3 is made up of 12 amino acids. Germline CDR1 reads SGHTA; CDR2 reads FQGTGA.

The chain recombines TRBV29-1 with TRBJ1-2, with 9 bases that match TRBD1. J lost 8 bases, V lost 3 bases, and 7 bases had no gene match. The germline gives CDR1 SQVTM, CDR2 ANQGSEA. This CDR3 comprises 13 residues. CDR3 nucleotide sequence: TGCAGCGTTGAGCGGGACAGGGTATCCGGCTACACCTTC. As protein: CSVERDRVSGYTF.

The V and J genes are TRBV20-1 and TRBJ2-3; 9 bases are shared with TRBD1. CDR3 length: 14 amino acids. In germline, CDR1 is DFQATT, CDR2 SNEGSKA (reference sequence). V lost 3 bases to trimming and J lost 6 bases; unmatched junction nucleotides: 7. The CDR3 DNA is TGCAGTGCTAGTGGGACAGGGTCTGGGGATACGCAGTATTTT. Its translation: CSASGTGSGDTQYF.

The chain recombines TRBV19 with TRBJ2-1, with 8 bases that match TRBD2. With 9 bases clipped from V and 0 bases from J, the junction kept 7 bases outside the gene matches. CDR3 length: 15 amino acids. Per the germline V gene, CDR1 is LNHDA and CDR2 is SQIVND (reference sequence). For the CDR3, the DNA is TGTGCCAGCCGTACCGGGACTAGCTCCTACAATGAGCAGTTCTTC. Amino acid sequence: CASRTGTSSYNEQFF.

In this sample, this clone turned up many times. V gene TRBV6-4 combines with J gene TRBJ1-6; D might be TRBD1 (6 bases). The germline V gene encodes CDR1 MRHNA and CDR2 SNTAGT. Trimming pared 4 bases from V and 10 bases from J, leaving 14 bases between. This CDR3 comprises 14 residues. This CDR3 reads CASSAGGHRSPLHF. The DNA of the CDR3 is TGTGCCAGCAGTGCCGGGGGGCATCGGTCACCCCTCCACTTT.

This rearrangement joins TRBV3-1 (or the pseudogene TRBV3-2) to TRBJ2-2; D possibly corresponds to TRBD1 (5 bases). Trimming stripped 0 bases from V and 2 bases from J, with 10 bases between. The CDR3 is 16 residues long. The germline gives CDR1 LGHDT, CDR2 YNNKEL (reference sequence). This chain's CDR3 is CASSQEIRVNTGELFF. The CDR3 DNA reads TGTGCCAGCAGCCAAGAGATCAGGGTTAACACCGGGGAGCTGTTTTTT.

The V and J genes are TRBV27 and TRBJ1-1; 7 bases are a match to TRBD1. CDR3 length equals 15 residues. The J segment lost 0 bases and the V segment lost 8 bases, leaving 9 bases of the junction unmatched. Per germline, CDR1 MNHEY and CDR2 SMNVEV (reference sequence). CDR3 in DNA: TGTGCCAGCGACTCCCCGGGACAGATGAACACTGAAGCTTTCTTT. This gives the protein CASDSPGQMNTEAFF.

This rearrangement joins TRBV27 to TRBJ2-7, with 9 positions matching TRBD1. Trimming took 5 bases from V and 6 from J; bases not matched to a gene: 8. The CDR3 has 14 residues. Germline V CDR1 and CDR2: MNHEY, SMNVEV (reference sequence). The CDR3 DNA is TGTGCCAGCAGTCTCGGACAGGGGATAGGCGAGCAGTACTTC. Its protein product is CASSLGQGIGEQYF.

V usage is TRBV2 and J usage is TRBJ2-5; a possible D gene is TRBD2 (5 bases). Trimming removed 2 bases from V and 2 bases from J, with 9 bases in between. Looked up from germline, CDR1 is SNHLY and CDR2 is FYNNEI. The CDR3 covers 14 residues. This CDR3 reads CASSELRTQETQYF. CDR3 DNA: TGTGCCAGCAGTGAACTTCGGACTCAAGAGACCCAGTACTTC.

On this clone: The same CDR3 arises from other DNA sequences in this sample as well. The chain combines TRBV5-6 with TRBJ1-2; unclear D gene. The CDR3 length is 14 residues. Trimming took 0 bases from V and 0 from J, leaving 6 bases between them. Germline V lookup: CDR1 SGHDT, CDR2 YYEEEE. The CDR3 DNA reads as TGTGCCAGCAGCTTGGGGACTCCTAACTATGGCTACACCTTC. It is translated as CASSLGTPNYGYTF.

The chain has TRBV5-1 and TRBJ2-2; no reliable D call. With 3 bases removed from V and 0 bases from J, the gap between germline ends came to 9 bases. Germline-derived CDR1 and CDR2 are SGHRS and YFSETQ. The CDR3 loop spans 15 amino acids. This chain's CDR3 is CASSYKTSNTGELFF. The CDR3 DNA reads as TGCGCCAGCAGCTATAAGACTTCGAACACCGGGGAGCTGTTTTTT.

The V call is TRBV5-1, the J call TRBJ1-1; possibly TRBD1 for D (6 bases). This CDR3 is built from 14 residues. In germline, CDR1 is SGHRS, CDR2 YFSETQ. The V and J ends lost 5 bases and 4 bases respectively, with 15 bases between them. DNA for the CDR3: TGCGCCAGCAGTTATTTGGGGGCGGGCACTGAAGCTTTCTTT. Amino acid sequence: CASSYLGAGTEAFF.

The chain combines TRBV3-1 (or the pseudogene TRBV3-2) with TRBJ2-5, with D possibly TRBD2 on 6 matching bases. V shed 1 base and J shed 5 bases, with 11 bases lying between them. CDR1 LGHDT and CDR2 YNNKEL come from the germline V gene (reference sequence). The CDR3 covers 14 residues. This CDR3 is CASSQVGRWETQYF. CDR3 DNA sequence: TGTGCCAGCAGCCAAGTTGGGAGGTGGGAGACCCAGTACTTC.